A single sample is the source of the 27 T cell receptor beta chains below, sequenced in a study of T cells in Graves' hyperthyroidism and ophthalmopathy. Amplified regions were TCR beta CDR3 sequences from RNA transcripts. RT-PCR in the first round (using the HTBI primer set) targeted the TCR CDR3. TCRdb re-derived calls from the multiplex PCR reads in MiXCR, one entry per CDR3 protein. This table holds over 150,000 distinct CDR3 sequences, around 15% found once. The source material was blood. Receptors were obtained from a woman aged 50 to 65 with Graves' hyperthyroidism.

This clonotype was counted at least ten times. The V call is TRBV7-8, the J call TRBJ1-1; no clear D gene. Trimming cost V 5 bases and J 1 base, with 20 bases left between them. This CDR3 is built from 17 residues. Germline V gives CDR1 SGHVS, CDR2 FQNEAQ. CDR3 bases: TGTGCCAGCAGCCCGCCCTTGACTGAAAGGCCGAACACTGAAGCTTTCTTT. Translated: CASSPPLTERPNTEAFF.

The chain has TRBV20-1 and TRBJ2-7; TRBD1 might be the D (7 bases). The CDR3 extends over 17 amino acids. Germline CDR1 and CDR2: DFQATT and SNEGSKA (reference sequence). Trimming removed 0 bases from V and 5 bases from J, with 23 bases in between. Here the CDR3 reads CSARDPAAPTGRHEQYF. In nucleotides, the CDR3 is TGCAGTGCTAGAGATCCGGCGGCGCCGACAGGGAGGCACGAGCAGTACTTC.

This clonotype was observed at least ten times. V gene TRBV7-3 combines with J gene TRBJ2-1; D unresolved. The CDR3 has 13 residues. Germline CDR1 SGHTA, CDR2 FQGTGA. Trimming removed 0 bases from V and 7 bases from J, with 7 bases in between. CDR3: CASSLTSLNEQFF. The CDR3 DNA sequence: TGTGCCAGCAGCTTAACGTCGTTGAATGAGCAGTTCTTC.

This clonotype was recorded at least ten times. The chain carries TRBV11-3 and TRBJ2-1; 12 bases fit TRBD2. J was trimmed by 7 bases and V by 3 bases; bases with no gene match: 7. The CDR3 length is 16 residues. Germline V CDR1 and CDR2: SGHNT, YENEEA. CDR3 residues: CASSLELAGGMNEQFF. CDR3 in DNA: TGTGCCAGCAGCTTGGAACTAGCGGGGGGCATGAATGAGCAGTTCTTC.

This clonotype appeared many times. The CDR3 loop is CASSWAGPTNEKLFF. The CDR3 region has the DNA TGCGCCAGCAGCTGGGCGGGCCCAACTAATGAAAAACTGTTTTTT. This chain uses TRBV5-1 with TRBJ1-4, with D uncertain. The germline V gene encodes CDR1 SGHRS and CDR2 YFSETQ. This CDR3 comprises 15 residues. The ends were cut back, 3 bases at V and 0 bases at J, with 9 bases in the middle. The full variable domain, its missing parts supplied by reference TRBV5-1 and TRBJ1-4, is KAGVTQTPRYLIKTRGQQVTLSCSPISGHRSVSWYQQTPGQGLQFLFEYFSETQRNKGNFPGRFSGRQFSNSRSEMNVSTLELGDSALYLCASSWAGPTNEKLFFGSGTQLSVL.

This clonotype occurred many times. V is TRBV7-9 and J is TRBJ1-1; the D gene is possibly TRBD1 (5 bases). Germline CDR1 is SEHNR and CDR2 is FQNEAQ (reference sequence). V dropped 5 bases and J dropped 0 bases, with 22 bases sitting between them. This CDR3 region has 18 residues. CDR3 protein: CASSPRRGDQALNTEAFF. CDR3 DNA sequence: TGTGCCAGCAGCCCCAGGAGGGGAGATCAGGCGTTGAACACTGAAGCTTTCTTT.

This clonotype was seen repeatedly, ten times or more. The gene calls are TRBV6-1 and TRBJ2-3; possible D gene TRBD1, 5 bases. The CDR3 has 17 residues. Germline values: CDR1 MNHNS, CDR2 SASEGT. The V gene lost 4 bases and the J gene lost 4 bases, with 21 bases spanning the gap. The CDR3: CASSALRQGSSADTQYF. The DNA of the CDR3 is TGTGCCAGCAGTGCCCTCCGCCAGGGAAGTTCAGCAGATACGCAGTATTTT.

This clonotype showed up many times. V is TRBV6-1 and J is TRBJ1-2; TRBD1 aligns across 12 bases. Germline CDR1 and CDR2: MNHNS and SASEGT. The CDR3 is made up of 16 amino acids. The J segment lost 4 bases and the V segment lost 4 bases, leaving 7 bases of the junction unmatched. CDR3 in amino acids: CASSATGTGGVYGYTF. DNA of the CDR3: TGTGCCAGCAGTGCGACTGGGACAGGGGGCGTCTATGGCTACACCTTC.

In its sample, this clonotype was seen many times. CDR3 in amino acids: CASSFSGGAYNEQFF. The CDR3, as DNA: TGTGCCAGCAGCTTTAGCGGGGGGGCTTACAATGAGCAGTTCTTC. The rearrangement uses TRBV7-3 and TRBJ2-1, with 11 positions matching TRBD2. Unmatched junction bases numbered 2, after V lost 3 bases and J lost 4 bases. Germline V gene data show CDR1 as SGHTA and CDR2 as FQGTGA. The CDR3 sequence is 15 residues long.

In its sample, this clonotype was seen many times. The genes are TRBV7-9 and TRBJ2-1; unclear D gene. Germline V CDR1 and CDR2: SEHNR, FQNEAQ (reference sequence). The ends were cut back, 2 bases at V and 7 bases at J, with 15 bases in the middle. The CDR3 extends over 15 amino acids. CDR3 nucleotide sequence: TGTGCCAGCAGCTTACGTTATGGATCCGGGAATGAGCAGTTCTTC. It yields the protein CASSLRYGSGNEQFF.

Ten or more counts support this clonotype. The chain carries TRBV6-1 and TRBJ2-1; D remains ambiguous. The CDR3 is 14 amino acids. Trimming pared 6 bases from V and 0 bases from J, leaving 9 bases between. Germline V gene lookup returns CDR1 MNHNS and CDR2 SASEGT. CDR3 DNA: TGTGCCAGCAGCCCCCGCGGCTCCTACAATGAGCAGTTCTTC. Residues: CASSPRGSYNEQFF.

This chain joins TRBV11-3 and TRBJ2-2; D gene unclear. Trimming removed 3 bases at V and 5 bases at J, with 4 bases between. There are 12 residues in the CDR3. Germline CDR1 SGHNT, CDR2 YENEEA. CDR3 amino acids: CASSFYTGELFF. CDR3 DNA sequence: TGTGCCAGCAGCTTCTATACCGGGGAGCTGTTTTTT.

CDR3 sequence (DNA): TGTGCCAGCAGTTTATCGAGTGGACCTACTGAAGCTTTCTTT. This encodes CASSLSSGPTEAFF. The V and J genes are TRBV6-9 and TRBJ1-1; no firm D call. Germline CDR1 and CDR2: MNHGY and SVAAGI. Deletions cut 4 bases from V and 5 bases from J, with 14 bases between. The CDR3 sequence is 14 residues long.

The sample holds many counts of this clonotype. The V call is TRBV20-1, the J call TRBJ1-2; D perhaps matches TRBD1 (5 bases). V lost 3 bases and J lost 3, with 14 bases in between. Germline V CDR1 and CDR2: DFQATT, SNEGSKA (reference sequence). The CDR3 totals 14 residues. The CDR3 is CSARTTSGDYGYTF. Here the CDR3 DNA reads TGCAGTGCTAGGACGACCTCGGGGGACTATGGCTACACCTTC.

This clonotype was observed many times. This chain joins TRBV14 and TRBJ1-1, with D possibly matching TRBD1 (6 bases). This CDR3 has 14 amino acids. CDR1 SGHDN and CDR2 FVKESK come from the germline V gene. V was trimmed by 3 bases and J by 5 bases, leaving 13 bases between them. The CDR3 is CASSHAGGQTEAFF. The CDR3, as DNA: TGTGCCAGCAGCCACGCGGGGGGCCAAACTGAAGCTTTCTTT.

This clonotype was detected many times. This chain links TRBV20-1 with TRBJ2-6; no definite D call. Between the trimmed V and J ends, which lost 2 bases and 0 bases, there was a span of 5 bases. The CDR3 covers 14 residues. From germline, CDR1 is DFQATT and CDR2 SNEGSKA (reference sequence). The chain's CDR3 is CSARPSSGANVLTF. The CDR3 region has the DNA TGCAGTGCTAGACCCTCCTCTGGGGCCAACGTCCTGACTTTC.

The V gene is TRBV12-5, the J gene TRBJ2-7; 8 bases are a match to TRBD2. The CDR3 sequence is 15 residues long. V lost 2 bases and J lost 0; bases outside the gene matches: 3. Germline V gene data show CDR1 as LGHNT and CDR2 as FRNRAP. The CDR3 loop is CASGLSAGASYEQYF. Here the CDR3 DNA reads TGTGCTAGTGGTTTGTCAGCGGGGGCCTCCTACGAGCAGTACTTC.

About this clonotype: It may be a read error: a sequence one base away is much more abundant. V is TRBV3-1 and J is TRBJ2-5, with D possibly being TRBD2 (7 bases). The CDR3 loop spans 18 amino acids. Trimming left V 0 bases short and J 2 bases short, with 19 bases between. The germline V gene encodes CDR1 LGHDT and CDR2 YNNKEL (reference sequence). The CDR3 nucleotides read TGTGCCAGCAGCCAAGACGGGCGGGCGGGGGCCTCTCAAGAGACCCAGTACTTC. Residues: CASSQDGRAGASQETQYF.

This clonotype has ten or more counts. The gene calls are TRBV18 and TRBJ1-4, with D maybe TRBD1 (5 bases). The V end was cut by 0 bases, the J end by 11 bases, with 19 bases between. Germline V gene data show CDR1 as KGHSH and CDR2 as LQKENI. CDR3 length equals 16 residues. CDR3 sequence reads: CASSPPGAKGMRKLFF. For the CDR3, the DNA is TGTGCCAGCTCACCACCAGGGGCAAAGGGAATGAGGAAACTGTTTTTT.

This clonotype was observed many times. This may arise from a read error, as a much more abundant clone is one base away. The chain joins TRBV7-9 to TRBJ2-2, with no clear D. V lost 5 bases, J lost 2 bases, and 3 bases lay in between. CDR1 SEHNR and CDR2 FQNEAQ come from the germline V gene (reference sequence). This CDR3 has 12 residues. The CDR3 sequence is CASSTNTGELFF. The CDR3 bases are TGTGCCAGCAGCACCAACACCGGGGAGCTGTTTTTT.

V is TRBV19 and J is TRBJ1-5; weak D call: TRBD1 (6 bases). CDR1 LNHDA and CDR2 SQIVND come from the germline V gene (reference sequence). This CDR3 has 15 amino acids. Trimming removed 3 bases at V and 3 bases at J, with 12 bases between. This CDR3 reads CASSMEDSLNQPQHF. CDR3 coding DNA: TGTGCCAGTAGTATGGAGGACAGTCTCAATCAGCCCCAGCATTTT.

This clonotype was detected many times. This chain joins TRBV19 and TRBJ1-2; possible D gene TRBD1, 5 bases. The CDR3 runs to 15 residues. From germline, CDR1 is LNHDA and CDR2 SQIVND (reference sequence). The V gene lost 4 bases and the J gene lost 0 bases, with 12 bases spanning the gap. CDR3 in amino acids: CASSTRTPANYGYTF. DNA of the CDR3: TGTGCCAGTAGTACTCGGACACCGGCTAACTATGGCTACACCTTC.

There are many counts of this clonotype. The junction does not match germline at one end; this may be a read error. The chain joins TRBV19 to TRBJ2-1, with 7 bases matching TRBD1. CDR1 LNHDA and CDR2 SQIVND come from the germline V gene (reference sequence). This CDR3 spans 13 amino acids. CDR3 DNA: TGTGCCAGTAGTCTAACAGGGGTGAATGGGCAGTTCTTC. Translated, it gives CASSLTGVNGQFF.

This clonotype was seen ten or more times. This chain joins TRBV12-3 or TRBV12-4 and TRBJ2-7; 9 positions agree with TRBD2. The CDR3 runs 15 residues. J lost 4 bases, V lost 5 bases, and 9 bases had no gene match. CDR3 sequence (DNA): TGTGCCAGCAGTCCCCGGACTAGCGATGGGTACGAGCAGTACTTC. Its protein is CASSPRTSDGYEQYF.

This clonotype was seen many times. V gene TRBV19 combines with J gene TRBJ2-2, with a weak D call TRBD1 (6 bases). The CDR3 is made up of 15 amino acids. CDR1 and CDR2 from the germline V gene are LNHDA and SQIVND (reference sequence). The germline V and J ends were trimmed by 4 bases and 4 bases, with 13 bases remaining between them. The CDR3 spells CASSTRPGATGELFF. The DNA of the CDR3 is TGTGCCAGTAGTACCAGACCAGGGGCCACCGGGGAGCTGTTTTTT.

Ten or more counts support this clonotype. The chain carries TRBV3-1 and TRBJ1-1; TRBD1 matches at 10 bases. The germline V gene encodes CDR1 LGHDT and CDR2 YNNKEL (reference sequence). V gave up 2 bases and J gave up 5 bases; unmatched junction bases: 8. The CDR3 has 16 amino acids. The CDR3 DNA follows: TGTGCCAGCAGCCAAACGGGGACAGGGGTTTGGACTGAAGCTTTCTTT. It translates to CASSQTGTGVWTEAFF.

This clonotype came up many times. The CDR3 DNA is TGTGCCAGCAGCCATACTAGCGACTACGAGCAGTACTTC. It is translated as CASSHTSDYEQYF. The V gene is TRBV6-1, the J gene TRBJ2-7; 7 positions match TRBD2. Per the germline V gene, CDR1 is MNHNS and CDR2 is SASEGT. J was trimmed by 3 bases and V by 6 bases; bases with no gene match: 5. The CDR3 consists of 13 residues.